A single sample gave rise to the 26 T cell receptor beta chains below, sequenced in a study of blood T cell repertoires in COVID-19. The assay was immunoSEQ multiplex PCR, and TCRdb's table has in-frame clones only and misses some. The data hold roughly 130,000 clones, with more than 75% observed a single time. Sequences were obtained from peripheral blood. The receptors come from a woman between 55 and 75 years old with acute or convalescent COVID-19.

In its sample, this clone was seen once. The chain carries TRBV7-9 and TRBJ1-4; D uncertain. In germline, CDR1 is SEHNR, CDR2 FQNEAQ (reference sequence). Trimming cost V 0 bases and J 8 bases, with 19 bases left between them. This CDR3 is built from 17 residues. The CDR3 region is CASSLALTDGVREKLFF. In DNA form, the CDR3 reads TGTGCCAGCAGCTTAGCCTTAACGGACGGGGTAAGGGAAAAACTGTTTTTT. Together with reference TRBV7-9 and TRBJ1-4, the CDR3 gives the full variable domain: DTGVSQNPRHKITKRGQNVTFRCDPISEHNRLYWYRQTLGQGPEFLTYFQNEAQLEKSRLLSDRFSAERPKGSFSTLEIQRTEQGDSAMYLCASSLALTDGVREKLFFGSGTQLSVL.

As DNA, the CDR3 is TGTGCCACCAGCAGAGTTCAGTTCAATCAGCCCCAGCATTTT. It is translated as CATSRVQFNQPQHF. The genes are TRBV15 and TRBJ1-5, with D unclear. The germline V gene encodes CDR1 LNHNV and CDR2 YYDKDF (reference sequence). The CDR3 has 14 residues. The V end was cut by 1 base, the J end by 3 bases, with 7 bases between.

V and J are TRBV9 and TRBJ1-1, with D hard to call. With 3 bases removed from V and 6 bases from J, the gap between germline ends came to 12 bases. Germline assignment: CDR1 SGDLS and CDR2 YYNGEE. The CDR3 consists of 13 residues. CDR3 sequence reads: CASSGGPGPEAFF. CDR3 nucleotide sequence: TGTGCCAGCAGCGGCGGTCCCGGCCCTGAAGCTTTCTTT.

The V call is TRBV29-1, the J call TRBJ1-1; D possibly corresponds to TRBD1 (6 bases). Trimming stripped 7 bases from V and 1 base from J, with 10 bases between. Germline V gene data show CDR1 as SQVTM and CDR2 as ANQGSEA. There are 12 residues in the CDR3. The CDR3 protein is CSAGQTNTEAFF. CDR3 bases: TGCAGCGCCGGACAGACGAACACTGAAGCTTTCTTT.

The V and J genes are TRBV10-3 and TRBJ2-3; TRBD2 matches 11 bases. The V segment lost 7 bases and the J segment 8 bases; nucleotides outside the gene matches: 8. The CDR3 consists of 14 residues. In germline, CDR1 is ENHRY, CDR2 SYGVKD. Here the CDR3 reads CAIKTSGVQGTQYF. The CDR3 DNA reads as TGTGCCATCAAGACTAGCGGGGTGCAGGGTACGCAGTATTTT.

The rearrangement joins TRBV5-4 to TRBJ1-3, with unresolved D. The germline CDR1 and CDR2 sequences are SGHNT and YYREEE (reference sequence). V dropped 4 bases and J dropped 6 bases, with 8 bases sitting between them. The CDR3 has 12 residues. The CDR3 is CASSLDLNTIYF. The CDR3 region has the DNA TGTGCCAGCAGCCTAGACCTAAACACCATATATTTT.

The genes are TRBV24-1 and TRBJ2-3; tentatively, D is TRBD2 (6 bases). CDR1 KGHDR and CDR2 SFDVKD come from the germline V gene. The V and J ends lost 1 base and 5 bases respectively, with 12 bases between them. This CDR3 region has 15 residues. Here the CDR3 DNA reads TGTGCCACCAGTGATTTTCCCCGGGAGAGAGATACGCAGTATTTT. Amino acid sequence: CATSDFPRERDTQYF.

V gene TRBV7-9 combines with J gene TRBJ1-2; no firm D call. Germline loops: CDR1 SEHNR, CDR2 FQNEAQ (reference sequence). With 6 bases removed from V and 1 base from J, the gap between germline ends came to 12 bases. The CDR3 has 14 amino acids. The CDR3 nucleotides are TGTGCCAGCAGGGGTGACGGGGTTAACTATGGCTACACCTTC. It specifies CASRGDGVNYGYTF.

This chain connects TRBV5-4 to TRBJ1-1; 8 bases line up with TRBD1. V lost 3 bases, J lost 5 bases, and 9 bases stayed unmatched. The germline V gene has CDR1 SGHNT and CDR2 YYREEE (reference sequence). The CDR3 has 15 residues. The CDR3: CASSWGQVARTEAFF. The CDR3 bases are TGTGCCAGCAGCTGGGGACAGGTAGCCCGAACTGAAGCTTTCTTT.

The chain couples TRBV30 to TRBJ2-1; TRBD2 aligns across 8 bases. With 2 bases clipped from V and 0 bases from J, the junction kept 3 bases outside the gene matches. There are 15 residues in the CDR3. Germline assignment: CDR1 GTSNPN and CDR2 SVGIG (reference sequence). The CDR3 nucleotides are TGTGCCTGGAGTAGGAGCGGGAGCTCCTACAATGAGCAGTTCTTC. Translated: CAWSRSGSSYNEQFF.

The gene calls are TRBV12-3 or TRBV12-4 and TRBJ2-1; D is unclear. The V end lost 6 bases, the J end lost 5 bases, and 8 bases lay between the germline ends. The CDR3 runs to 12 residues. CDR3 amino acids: CASRLNHNEQFF. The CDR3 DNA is TGTGCCAGCAGACTTAACCACAATGAGCAGTTCTTC.

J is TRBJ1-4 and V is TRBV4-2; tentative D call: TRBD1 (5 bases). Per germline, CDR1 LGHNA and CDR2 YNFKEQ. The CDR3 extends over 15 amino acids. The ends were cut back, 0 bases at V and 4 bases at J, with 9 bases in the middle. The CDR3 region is CASSQERGLNEKLFF. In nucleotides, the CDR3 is TGTGCCAGCAGCCAAGAGAGGGGACTTAATGAAAAACTGTTTTTT.

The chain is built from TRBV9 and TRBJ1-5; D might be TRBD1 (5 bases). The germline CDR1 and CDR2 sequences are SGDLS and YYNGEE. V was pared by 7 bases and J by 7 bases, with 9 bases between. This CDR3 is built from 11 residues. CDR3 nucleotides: TGTGCCAGCGGGGGGGTGCAGCCCCAGCATTTT. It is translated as CASGGVQPQHF.

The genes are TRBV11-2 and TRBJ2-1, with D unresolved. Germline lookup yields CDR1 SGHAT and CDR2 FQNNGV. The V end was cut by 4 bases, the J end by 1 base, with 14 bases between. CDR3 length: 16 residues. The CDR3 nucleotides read TGTGCCAGCAGCTCATTAAAACGGTCTTCCTACAATGAGCAGTTCTTC. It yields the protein CASSSLKRSSYNEQFF.

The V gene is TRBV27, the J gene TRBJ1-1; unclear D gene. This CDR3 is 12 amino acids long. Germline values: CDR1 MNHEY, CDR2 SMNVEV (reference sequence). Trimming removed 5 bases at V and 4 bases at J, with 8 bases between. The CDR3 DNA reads TGTGCCAGCAGTACCACGGGCACTGAAGCTTTCTTT. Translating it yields CASSTTGTEAFF.

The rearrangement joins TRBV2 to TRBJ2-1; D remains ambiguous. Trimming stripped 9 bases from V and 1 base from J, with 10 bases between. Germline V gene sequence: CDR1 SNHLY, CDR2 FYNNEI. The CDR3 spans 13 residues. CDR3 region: CASSTGSYNEQFF. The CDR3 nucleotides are TGTGCCAGTTCCACCGGGTCCTACAATGAGCAGTTCTTC. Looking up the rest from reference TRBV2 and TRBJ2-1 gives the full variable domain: EPEVTQTPSHQVTQMGQEVILRCVPISNHLYFYWYRQILGQKVEFLVSFYNNEISEKSEIFDDQFSVERPDGSNFTLKIRSTKLEDSAMYFCASSTGSYNEQFFGPGTRLTVL.

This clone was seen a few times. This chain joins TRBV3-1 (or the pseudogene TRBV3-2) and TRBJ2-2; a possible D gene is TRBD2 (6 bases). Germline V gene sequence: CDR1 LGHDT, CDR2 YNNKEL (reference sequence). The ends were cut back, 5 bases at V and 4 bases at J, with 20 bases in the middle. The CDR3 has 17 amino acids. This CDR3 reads CASSTPWGTARTGELFF. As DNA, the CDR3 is TGTGCCAGCAGCACCCCCTGGGGGACTGCTCGCACCGGGGAGCTGTTTTTT.

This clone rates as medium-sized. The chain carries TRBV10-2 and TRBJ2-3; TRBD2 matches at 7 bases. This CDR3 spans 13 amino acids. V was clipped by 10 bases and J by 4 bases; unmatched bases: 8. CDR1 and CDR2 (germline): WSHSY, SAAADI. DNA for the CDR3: TGCGCCACTCGGGCGGGAGATTCAGATACGCAGTATTTT. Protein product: CATRAGDSDTQYF.

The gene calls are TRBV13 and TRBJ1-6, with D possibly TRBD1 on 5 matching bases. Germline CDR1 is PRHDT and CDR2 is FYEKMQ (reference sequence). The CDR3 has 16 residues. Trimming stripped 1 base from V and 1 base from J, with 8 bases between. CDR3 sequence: CASSLEGKSYNSPLHF. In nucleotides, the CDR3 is TGTGCCAGCAGCTTAGAGGGGAAATCCTATAATTCACCCCTCCACTTT.

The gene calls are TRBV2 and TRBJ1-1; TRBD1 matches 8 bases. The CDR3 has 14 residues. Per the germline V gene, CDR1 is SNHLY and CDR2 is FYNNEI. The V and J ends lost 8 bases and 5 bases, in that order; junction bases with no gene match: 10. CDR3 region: CASGRQGSGTEAFF. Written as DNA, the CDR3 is TGTGCCAGCGGCAGACAGGGGTCGGGGACTGAAGCTTTCTTT.

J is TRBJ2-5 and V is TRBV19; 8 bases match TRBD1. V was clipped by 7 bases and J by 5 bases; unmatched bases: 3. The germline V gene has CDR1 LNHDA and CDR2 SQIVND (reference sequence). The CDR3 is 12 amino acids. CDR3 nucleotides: TGTGCCAGTACAACAGGGGGGGAGACCCAGTACTTC. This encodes CASTTGGETQYF.

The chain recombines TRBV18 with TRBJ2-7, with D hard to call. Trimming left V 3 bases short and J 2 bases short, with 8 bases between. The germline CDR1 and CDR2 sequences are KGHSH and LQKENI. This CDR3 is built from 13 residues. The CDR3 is CASSPSATYEQYF. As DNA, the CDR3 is TGTGCCAGCTCACCGAGTGCAACCTACGAGCAGTACTTC.

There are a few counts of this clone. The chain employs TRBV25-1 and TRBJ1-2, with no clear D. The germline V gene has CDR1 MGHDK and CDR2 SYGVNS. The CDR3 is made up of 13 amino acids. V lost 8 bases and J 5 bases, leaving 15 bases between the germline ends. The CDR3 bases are TGTGCCAGCTCCCCCGCGGGGAAGTATGGCTACACCTTC. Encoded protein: CASSPAGKYGYTF.

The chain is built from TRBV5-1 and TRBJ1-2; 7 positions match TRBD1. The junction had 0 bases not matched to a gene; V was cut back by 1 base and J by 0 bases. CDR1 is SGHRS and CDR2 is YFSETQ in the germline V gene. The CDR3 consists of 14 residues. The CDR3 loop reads CASSLTGANYGYTF. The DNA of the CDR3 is TGCGCCAGCAGCTTGACAGGGGCTAACTATGGCTACACCTTC.

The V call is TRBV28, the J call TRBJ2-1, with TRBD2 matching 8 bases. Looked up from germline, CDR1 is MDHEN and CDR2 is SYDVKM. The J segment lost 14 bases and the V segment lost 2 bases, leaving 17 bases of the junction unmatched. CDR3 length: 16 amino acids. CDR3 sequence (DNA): TGTGCCAGCAGTTTAATCGCGAGGCGGGGGGATTTGATTAAGTTCTTC. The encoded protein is CASSLIARRGDLIKFF.

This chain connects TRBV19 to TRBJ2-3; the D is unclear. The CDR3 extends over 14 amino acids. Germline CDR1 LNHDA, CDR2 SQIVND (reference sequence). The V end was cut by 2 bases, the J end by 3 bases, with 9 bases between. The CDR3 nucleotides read TGTGCCAGTAGTATAAGGTCCGGGACAGATACGCAGTATTTT. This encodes CASSIRSGTDTQYF.